These 24 T cell receptor beta chains came from one sample sequenced in a study of T cells after yellow fever vaccination. TCRdb re-called the 5' RACE reads with MiXCR, one entry per CDR3 protein. The sample includes approximately 550,000 distinct CDR3 sequences, around an eighth of them seen just once. The starting material was PBMCs, obtained on the day of the yellow fever booster vaccination. All receptors derive from a man aged 30-40 years who received the YFV17D yellow fever vaccine.

The V gene is TRBV12-3 or TRBV12-4, the J gene TRBJ2-7; TRBD1 aligns across 8 bases. The CDR3 spans 13 residues. J lost 6 bases, V lost 5 bases, and 6 bases had no gene match. CDR3 region: CASSIRTGREQYF. In DNA, the CDR3 is TGTGCCAGCAGTATTCGGACAGGGCGCGAGCAGTACTTC.

The chain employs TRBV18 and TRBJ1-5; D gene ambiguous. Germline V CDR1 and CDR2: KGHSH, LQKENI. V lost 2 bases to trimming and J lost 1 base, with 3 bases between them. The CDR3 extends over 13 amino acids. DNA of the CDR3: TGTGCCAGCTCACCAAAGAGCAATCAGCCCCAGCATTTT. It translates to CASSPKSNQPQHF.

The J gene is TRBJ1-1, the V gene TRBV30, with D unclear. V was clipped by 3 bases and J by 1 base, with 6 bases between them. The CDR3 consists of 12 residues. The germline V gene encodes CDR1 GTSNPN and CDR2 SVGIG (reference sequence). The CDR3 protein is CAWRTGNTEAFF. CDR3 in DNA: TGTGCCTGGAGGACTGGGAACACTGAAGCTTTCTTT.

This clonotype was found a few times. The chain recombines TRBV6-1 with TRBJ1-1; TRBD1 is a possible D gene (5 bases). V dropped 5 bases and J dropped 2 bases, with 15 bases sitting between them. The CDR3 runs 15 residues. Germline V gene lookup returns CDR1 MNHNS and CDR2 SASEGT. The CDR3, as DNA: TGTGCCAGCAGTCCCTTGGGGGGGACCAACACTGAAGCTTTCTTT. As protein: CASSPLGGTNTEAFF.

This clonotype has a handful of counts. The chain joins TRBV7-2 to TRBJ2-3; D is unclear. Trimming took off 2 bases at V and 6 bases at J, with 15 bases between the two ends. Germline V CDR1 and CDR2: SGHTA, FQGNSA. The CDR3 consists of 15 residues. In DNA, the CDR3 is TGTGCCAGCAGCTTACAACCGGGCCAACGGGATACGCAGTATTTT. Amino acids: CASSLQPGQRDTQYF.

This clonotype has more than one count but fewer than ten. This CDR3 reads CASSETGQGDEQYF. In DNA, the CDR3 is TGCGCCAGCAGCGAGACCGGACAGGGCGACGAGCAGTACTTC. The chain has TRBV5-1 and TRBJ2-7, with 8 positions matching TRBD1. Trimming removed 4 bases from V and 5 bases from J; junction bases left unmatched: 8. CDR1 and CDR2 from the germline V gene are SGHRS and YFSETQ. CDR3 length: 14 residues. The variable domain in full, completed from reference TRBV5-1 and TRBJ2-7, reads KAGVTQTPRYLIKTRGQQVTLSCSPISGHRSVSWYQQTPGQGLQFLFEYFSETQRNKGNFPGRFSGRQFSNSRSEMNVSTLELGDSALYLCASSETGQGDEQYFGPGTRLTVT.

In its sample, this clonotype was seen a few times. The CDR3 protein is CASSLGVGVSNTQYF. CDR3 in DNA: TGTGCCAGCAGTTTAGGAGTTGGGGTTTCAAATACGCAGTATTTT. The chain combines TRBV27 with TRBJ2-3; no clear D gene. Germline loops: CDR1 MNHEY, CDR2 SMNVEV (reference sequence). Trimming took off 2 bases at V and 7 bases at J, with 16 bases between the two ends. This CDR3 contains 15 residues.

In its sample, this clonotype was seen a few times. The chain links TRBV30 to TRBJ2-3; unclear D gene. Trimming pared 0 bases from V and 7 bases from J, leaving 5 bases between. Germline assignment: CDR1 GTSNPN and CDR2 SVGIG (reference sequence). This CDR3 is 11 amino acids long. CDR3 nucleotide sequence: TGTGCCTGGAGTGTACCGAATACGCAGTATTTT. Translated, it gives CAWSVPNTQYF.

This clonotype has a count of ten or more. This rearrangement joins TRBV2 to TRBJ2-5; D gene ambiguous. V was trimmed by 6 bases and J by 2 bases, leaving 16 bases between them. The germline CDR1 and CDR2 sequences are SNHLY and FYNNEI. The CDR3 spans 15 residues. The CDR3 is CASSGTRAKQETQYF. The CDR3 nucleotides are TGTGCCAGCAGCGGAACACGGGCCAAACAAGAGACCCAGTACTTC.

The chain links TRBV5-1 to TRBJ1-1; 7 positions match TRBD1. The CDR3 sequence is 17 residues long. J lost 3 bases, V lost 4 bases, and 15 bases had no gene match. Germline assignment: CDR1 SGHRS and CDR2 YFSETQ. The CDR3 region is CASSKSLVGTVDTEAFF. CDR3 DNA sequence: TGCGCCAGCAGCAAATCGTTAGTTGGGACAGTGGACACTGAAGCTTTCTTT.

This clonotype was seen a few times. This chain joins TRBV15 and TRBJ2-4; 7 bases agree with TRBD1. Germline V lookup: CDR1 LNHNV, CDR2 YYDKDF (reference sequence). V shed 7 bases, J shed 3 bases, and the junction held 6 bases outside the gene matches. The CDR3 is 14 residues long. The CDR3 sequence: CATTDRVVKNIQYF. In nucleotides, the CDR3 is TGTGCCACCACCGACAGGGTGGTCAAAAACATTCAGTACTTC.

The chain joins TRBV20-1 to TRBJ2-1; D is unresolved. The CDR3 length is 13 residues. V lost 0 bases and J lost 9, with 12 bases in between. Germline values: CDR1 DFQATT, CDR2 SNEGSKA (reference sequence). The CDR3: CSARDQGGGEQFF. DNA of the CDR3: TGCAGTGCTAGAGACCAAGGCGGCGGTGAGCAGTTCTTC.

This chain connects TRBV5-1 to TRBJ2-7, with D perhaps matching TRBD1 or TRBD2 (5 bases each). The germline V gene encodes CDR1 SGHRS and CDR2 YFSETQ. V was trimmed by 4 bases and J by 7 bases, leaving 18 bases between them. The CDR3 totals 14 residues. The CDR3: CASSPLAGSGEQYF. For the CDR3, the DNA is TGCGCCAGCAGCCCCCTGGCAGGGTCGGGAGAGCAGTACTTC.

There are a few counts of this clonotype. V gene TRBV11-2 combines with J gene TRBJ1-1; D may be TRBD1 (5 bases). Trimming left V 2 bases short and J 0 bases short, with 10 bases between. The CDR3 runs 15 residues. Looked up from germline, CDR1 is SGHAT and CDR2 is FQNNGV. The CDR3 sequence is CASSLNGALNTEAFF. The CDR3, as DNA: TGTGCCAGCAGCTTAAATGGGGCACTGAACACTGAAGCTTTCTTT.

The chain employs TRBV28 and TRBJ2-7, with 7 bases fitting TRBD2. Trimming cost V 3 bases and J 4 bases; bases outside gene matches: 15. The CDR3 runs to 17 residues. The germline gives CDR1 MDHEN, CDR2 SYDVKM. The CDR3 here is CASSFVFLGEGGYEQYF. For the CDR3, the DNA is TGTGCCAGCAGTTTCGTTTTCCTGGGGGAGGGTGGTTACGAGCAGTACTTC.

The sample holds a few counts of this clonotype. V is TRBV12-3 or TRBV12-4 and J is TRBJ2-7; no clear D. The CDR3 loop spans 14 amino acids. V was trimmed by 5 bases and J by 0 bases, leaving 11 bases between them. The CDR3 DNA reads TGTGCCAGCAGTCCCCCGACGAGCTCCTACGAGCAGTACTTC. Translating it yields CASSPPTSSYEQYF.

The genes are TRBV7-6 and TRBJ2-5; the D gene is possibly TRBD1 (6 bases). Germline loops: CDR1 SGHVS, CDR2 FNYEAQ. V was clipped by 4 bases and J by 5 bases, with 11 bases between them. The CDR3 totals 13 residues. CDR3 protein: CASSYTGMETQYF. CDR3 nucleotide sequence: TGTGCCAGCAGCTATACAGGGATGGAGACCCAGTACTTC. Full variable domain (remainder filled in from reference TRBV7-6 and TRBJ2-5): GAGVSQSPRYKVTKRGQDVALRCDPISGHVSLYWYRQALGQGPEFLTYFNYEAQQDKSGLPNDRFSAERPEGSISTLTIQRTEQRDSAMYRCASSYTGMETQYFGPGTRLLVL.

The chain links TRBV5-1 to TRBJ1-4; D may be TRBD1 (6 bases). V dropped 4 bases and J dropped 2 bases, with 24 bases sitting between them. CDR3 length: 19 residues. Germline CDR1 and CDR2: SGHRS and YFSETQ. The CDR3 coding sequence is TGCGCCAGCAGCGGATCAGGGGCAGTGGCCGGGGTTACTAATGAAAAACTGTTTTTT. Residues: CASSGSGAVAGVTNEKLFF.

The chain is built from TRBV20-1 and TRBJ2-7, with TRBD2 identical over 8 bases. Per the germline V gene, CDR1 is DFQATT and CDR2 is SNEGSKA (reference sequence). Trimming took 3 bases from V and 0 from J; bases not matched to a gene: 10. CDR3 size: 16 residues. Written as DNA, the CDR3 is TGCAGTGCTAGGTCGGTCGAGCGGGGGACCTCCTACGAGCAGTACTTC. It yields the protein CSARSVERGTSYEQYF.

This clonotype was detected many times. CDR3 region: CASSYDRARVFF. DNA for the CDR3: TGTGCCAGCAGTTACGACCGAGCGCGGGTGTTCTTC. The V call is TRBV6-2 or TRBV6-3, the J call TRBJ2-1, with D maybe TRBD2 (5 bases). Germline V gene sequence: CDR1 MNHEY, CDR2 SVGEGT. Trimming took 2 bases from V and 15 from J, leaving 14 bases between them. The CDR3 spans 12 residues.

This clonotype was detected only a few times. CDR3 nucleotide sequence: TGTGCCAGCAGCTTAGCTCGGACTTCGGAGCAGTTCTTC. This translates into CASSLARTSEQFF. This rearrangement joins TRBV7-8 to TRBJ2-1; D may be TRBD2 (5 bases). CDR1 and CDR2 (germline): SGHVS, FQNEAQ. This CDR3 is 13 amino acids long. Trimming removed 0 bases at V and 10 bases at J, with 10 bases between.

CDR3 region: CASSLRGGDTQYF. CDR3 nucleotides: TGTGCCAGCAGCCTTCGAGGGGGAGATACGCAGTATTTT. The chain is built from TRBV11-2 and TRBJ2-3; tentatively, D is TRBD1 (6 bases). Trimming pared 5 bases from V and 5 bases from J, leaving 11 bases between. Per germline, CDR1 SGHAT and CDR2 FQNNGV. The CDR3 spans 13 residues.

The chain uses TRBV6-5 and TRBJ1-2, with a weak D call TRBD1 (5 bases). This CDR3 is 11 amino acids long. Per the germline V gene, CDR1 is MNHEY and CDR2 is SVGAGI. The V gene lost 6 bases and the J gene lost 6 bases, with 8 bases spanning the gap. This CDR3 reads CASSWGDGYTF. DNA for the CDR3: TGTGCCAGCAGCTGGGGGGATGGCTACACCTTC.

This clonotype was detected a few times. This chain uses TRBV4-3 with TRBJ2-2; TRBD2 matches 12 bases. The germline V gene encodes CDR1 LGHNA and CDR2 YSLEER. The CDR3 totals 20 residues. V was clipped by 1 base and J by 3 bases; unmatched bases: 12. This CDR3 reads CASSQGTSGRSSYYTGELFF. In DNA, the CDR3 is TGCGCCAGCAGCCAAGGCACTAGCGGGAGGTCCTCATACTACACCGGGGAGCTGTTTTTT.